One T cell receptor beta chain is described in this entry. The CDR3 has 15 amino acids. In germline, CDR1 is SNHLY, CDR2 FYNNEI. Trimming took off 3 bases at V and 8 bases at J, with 17 bases between the two ends. Profiling relied on immunoSEQ multiplex PCR, and the TCRdb table lists in-frame clones only, not all of them. The sample lists some 70,000 clones; around 90% were seen once. The data were taken from a study of T cell changes during pregnancy in multiple sclerosis. This clonotype originated in a female donor in good health, enrolled as a control in a pregnancy study. The chain carries TRBV2 and TRBJ2-1; weak D call: TRBD2 (5 bases). The starting material was peripheral blood, obtained after pregnancy. Here the CDR3 DNA reads TGTGCCAGCAGTGATTCAGGAGGACCAGTCGATGAGCAGTTCTTC. Its protein product is CASSDSGGPVDEQFF.